This is a list of T cell receptor beta chains from one sample in a study of Ad26.COV2.S vaccination and SARS-CoV-2 variants. The protocol was immunoSEQ multiplex PCR, while the TCRdb copy is restricted to in-frame clones and leaves out a portion. The sample has 380,000 or so clones; 83% are singletons. The source material was peripheral blood, sampled in a trial of Ad26.COV2.S vaccine versus placebo. The receptors here all came from a person between 18 and 60 years old who received the Ad26.COV2.S COVID-19 vaccine or a placebo. Both conserved end residues are part of each CDR3. The order of the fields is clone size, V gene, J gene, D gene, CDR3 protein, CDR3 DNA. A D gene is named only where the DNA matches it firmly. A row's size may be missing; if present it is once, few, many or a size class.

clone size: NA
V gene: TRBV18
J gene: TRBJ2-3
D gene: TRBD2
CDR3 protein: CASHRGEDTQYF
CDR3 DNA: TGTGCCAGCCACCGGGGGGAGGATACGCAGTATTTT

clone size: few
V gene: TRBV24-1
J gene: TRBJ2-1
D gene: NA
CDR3 protein: CATSAGGAGGNEQFF
CDR3 DNA: TGTGCCACCAGTGCCGGGGGGGCAGGGGGCAATGAGCAGTTCTTC

clone size: NA
V gene: TRBV6-6
J gene: TRBJ1-3
D gene: NA
CDR3 protein: CASSRHRSGNTIYF
CDR3 DNA: TGTGCCAGCAGTAGACACCGGTCTGGAAACACCATATATTTT

clone size: NA
V gene: TRBV11-1
J gene: TRBJ2-1
D gene: NA
CDR3 protein: CASSTRNEQFF
CDR3 DNA: TGTGCCAGCAGCACACGCAATGAGCAGTTCTTC

clone size: NA
V gene: TRBV2
J gene: TRBJ1-6
D gene: NA
CDR3 protein: CASSLTNNNSPLHF
CDR3 DNA: TGTGCCAGCAGTCTGACAAACAACAATTCACCCCTCCACTTT

clone size: NA
V gene: TRBV11-2
J gene: TRBJ2-7
D gene: NA
CDR3 protein: CASSSISARALRYEQYF
CDR3 DNA: TGTGCCAGCAGCTCCATATCCGCCCGGGCGTTAAGGTACGAGCAGTACTTC

clone size: NA
V gene: TRBV11-3
J gene: TRBJ1-2
D gene: NA
CDR3 protein: CASSLDQNYGYTF
CDR3 DNA: TGTGCCAGCAGCTTAGATCAAAACTATGGCTACACCTTC

clone size: NA
V gene: TRBV18
J gene: TRBJ2-3
D gene: TRBD1
CDR3 protein: CASSPGTGNLPDTQYF
CDR3 DNA: TGTGCCAGCTCGCCCGGGACAGGGAATTTGCCAGATACGCAGTATTTT

clone size: NA
V gene: TRBV19
J gene: TRBJ2-5
D gene: TRBD2
CDR3 protein: CASSLAGRGETQYF
CDR3 DNA: TGTGCCAGTAGTCTGGCCGGGAGGGGAGAGACCCAGTACTTC

clone size: NA
V gene: TRBV5-1
J gene: TRBJ2-7
D gene: NA
CDR3 protein: CASSLVAGTGEQYF
CDR3 DNA: TGCGCCAGCAGCTTGGTGGCAGGGACGGGCGAGCAGTACTTC

clone size: NA
V gene: TRBV5-4
J gene: TRBJ2-7
D gene: NA
CDR3 protein: CASSLGGTYEQYF
CDR3 DNA: TGTGCCAGCAGCTTGGGGGGGACCTACGAGCAGTACTTC

clone size: NA
V gene: TRBV19
J gene: TRBJ1-1
D gene: NA
CDR3 protein: CASSYSNTEAFF
CDR3 DNA: TGTGCCAGTAGCTATTCGAACACTGAAGCTTTCTTT

clone size: NA
V gene: TRBV6-5
J gene: TRBJ1-1
D gene: NA
CDR3 protein: CASSMLGGNTEVFF
CDR3 DNA: TGTGCCAGCAGTATGCTCGGGGGGAACACTGAAGTTTTCTTT

clone size: NA
V gene: TRBV19
J gene: TRBJ1-5
D gene: TRBD1
CDR3 protein: CASSTYRTGGRGQPQHF
CDR3 DNA: TGTGCCAGTAGTACCTACCGGACAGGGGGACGAGGGCAGCCCCAGCATTTT

clone size: NA
V gene: TRBV5-1
J gene: TRBJ2-1
D gene: NA
CDR3 protein: CASSLLAGLSYNEQFF
CDR3 DNA: TGCGCCAGCAGCTTGCTGGCGGGTCTCTCCTACAATGAGCAGTTCTTC

clone size: NA
V gene: TRBV7-3
J gene: TRBJ2-3
D gene: NA
CDR3 protein: CASSLMSLGTDTQYF
CDR3 DNA: TGTGCCAGCAGCTTAATGTCCCTAGGCACAGATACGCAGTATTTT

clone size: once
V gene: TRBV7-2
J gene: TRBJ2-7
D gene: NA
CDR3 protein: CASSLELLSRHEQYF
CDR3 DNA: TGTGCCAGCAGCTTAGAATTATTGAGTCGGCACGAGCAGTACTTC

clone size: NA
V gene: TRBV7-8
J gene: TRBJ1-1
D gene: NA
CDR3 protein: CASSLGQSMNTEAFF
CDR3 DNA: TGTGCCAGCAGCCTTGGACAGTCTATGAACACTGAAGCTTTCTTT

clone size: NA
V gene: TRBV29-1
J gene: TRBJ1-6
D gene: NA
CDR3 protein: CSFLLMTGSPLHF
CDR3 DNA: TGCAGCTTTCTGCTAATGACAGGATCACCCCTCCACTTT

clone size: once
V gene: TRBV7-3
J gene: TRBJ1-2
D gene: NA
CDR3 protein: CASRSGPSGGYTF
CDR3 DNA: TGTGCCAGCAGGTCCGGACCTTCGGGTGGCTACACCTTC

clone size: NA
V gene: TRBV6-5
J gene: TRBJ1-1
D gene: NA
CDR3 protein: CASSYSKQTEAFF
CDR3 DNA: TGTGCCAGCAGTTACTCGAAGCAGACTGAAGCTTTCTTT

clone size: few
V gene: TRBV19
J gene: TRBJ2-7
D gene: NA
CDR3 protein: CASSIDLYGGEQYF
CDR3 DNA: TGTGCCAGTAGTATAGATCTGTACGGAGGGGAGCAGTACTTC

clone size: NA
V gene: TRBV6-4
J gene: TRBJ1-1
D gene: NA
CDR3 protein: CASSNTWGGTEAFF
CDR3 DNA: TGTGCCAGCAGTAATACCTGGGGGGGCACTGAAGCTTTCTTT

clone size: NA
V gene: TRBV11-2
J gene: TRBJ2-3
D gene: TRBD2
CDR3 protein: CASSAGTRGADTQYF
CDR3 DNA: TGTGCCAGCAGCGCCGGGACTAGGGGCGCAGATACGCAGTATTTT

clone size: NA
V gene: TRBV29-1
J gene: TRBJ2-5
D gene: NA
CDR3 protein: CSVETGEETQYF
CDR3 DNA: TGCAGCGTTGAAACGGGAGAGGAGACCCAGTACTTC

clone size: NA
V gene: TRBV7-9
J gene: TRBJ1-3
D gene: TRBD1
CDR3 protein: CASSFWTGGNTIYF
CDR3 DNA: TGTGCCAGCAGCTTCTGGACAGGAGGAAACACCATATATTTT

clone size: NA
V gene: TRBV10-3
J gene: TRBJ2-1
D gene: NA
CDR3 protein: CATGLGNEQFF
CDR3 DNA: TGTGCCACCGGGCTGGGGAATGAGCAGTTCTTC

clone size: NA
V gene: TRBV14
J gene: TRBJ1-1
D gene: NA
CDR3 protein: CASSQEYRMNTEAFF
CDR3 DNA: TGTGCCAGCAGCCAAGAGTACAGGATGAACACTGAAGCTTTCTTT

clone size: NA
V gene: TRBV19
J gene: TRBJ1-2
D gene: NA
CDR3 protein: CASSILSSNYGYTF
CDR3 DNA: TGTGCCAGTAGTATTCTTTCCTCTAACTATGGCTACACCTTC

clone size: NA
V gene: TRBV19
J gene: TRBJ1-6
D gene: NA
CDR3 protein: CASSIGYSPLHF
CDR3 DNA: TGTGCCAGTAGTATCGGTTATTCACCCCTCCACTTT

clone size: NA
V gene: TRBV4-3
J gene: TRBJ1-2
D gene: NA
CDR3 protein: CASSLQGNGYTF
CDR3 DNA: TGCGCCAGCAGCCTACAGGGCAATGGCTACACCTTC

clone size: NA
V gene: TRBV7-9
J gene: TRBJ2-5
D gene: TRBD2
CDR3 protein: CAIFLLPGASGAGRETQYF
CDR3 DNA: TGTGCCATATTTCTCCTGCCTGGGGCTAGCGGGGCCGGTAGAGAGACCCAGTACTTC

clone size: NA
V gene: TRBV4-1
J gene: TRBJ1-2
D gene: NA
CDR3 protein: CASSQQPPGRDGYTF
CDR3 DNA: TGCGCCAGCAGCCAACAGCCCCCAGGGAGGGATGGCTACACCTTC

clone size: NA
V gene: TRBV11-2
J gene: TRBJ2-7
D gene: TRBD2
CDR3 protein: CASSAGTSYEQYF
CDR3 DNA: TGTGCCAGCAGTGCCGGGACTAGCTACGAGCAGTACTTC

clone size: NA
V gene: TRBV9
J gene: TRBJ2-2
D gene: TRBD1
CDR3 protein: CASSDNRGNTGELFF
CDR3 DNA: TGTGCCAGCAGCGACAACAGGGGAAACACCGGGGAGCTGTTTTTT

clone size: few
V gene: TRBV27
J gene: TRBJ1-5
D gene: TRBD1
CDR3 protein: CASSPQGYLPQHF
CDR3 DNA: TGTGCCAGCAGTCCACAGGGGTATCTGCCCCAGCATTTT